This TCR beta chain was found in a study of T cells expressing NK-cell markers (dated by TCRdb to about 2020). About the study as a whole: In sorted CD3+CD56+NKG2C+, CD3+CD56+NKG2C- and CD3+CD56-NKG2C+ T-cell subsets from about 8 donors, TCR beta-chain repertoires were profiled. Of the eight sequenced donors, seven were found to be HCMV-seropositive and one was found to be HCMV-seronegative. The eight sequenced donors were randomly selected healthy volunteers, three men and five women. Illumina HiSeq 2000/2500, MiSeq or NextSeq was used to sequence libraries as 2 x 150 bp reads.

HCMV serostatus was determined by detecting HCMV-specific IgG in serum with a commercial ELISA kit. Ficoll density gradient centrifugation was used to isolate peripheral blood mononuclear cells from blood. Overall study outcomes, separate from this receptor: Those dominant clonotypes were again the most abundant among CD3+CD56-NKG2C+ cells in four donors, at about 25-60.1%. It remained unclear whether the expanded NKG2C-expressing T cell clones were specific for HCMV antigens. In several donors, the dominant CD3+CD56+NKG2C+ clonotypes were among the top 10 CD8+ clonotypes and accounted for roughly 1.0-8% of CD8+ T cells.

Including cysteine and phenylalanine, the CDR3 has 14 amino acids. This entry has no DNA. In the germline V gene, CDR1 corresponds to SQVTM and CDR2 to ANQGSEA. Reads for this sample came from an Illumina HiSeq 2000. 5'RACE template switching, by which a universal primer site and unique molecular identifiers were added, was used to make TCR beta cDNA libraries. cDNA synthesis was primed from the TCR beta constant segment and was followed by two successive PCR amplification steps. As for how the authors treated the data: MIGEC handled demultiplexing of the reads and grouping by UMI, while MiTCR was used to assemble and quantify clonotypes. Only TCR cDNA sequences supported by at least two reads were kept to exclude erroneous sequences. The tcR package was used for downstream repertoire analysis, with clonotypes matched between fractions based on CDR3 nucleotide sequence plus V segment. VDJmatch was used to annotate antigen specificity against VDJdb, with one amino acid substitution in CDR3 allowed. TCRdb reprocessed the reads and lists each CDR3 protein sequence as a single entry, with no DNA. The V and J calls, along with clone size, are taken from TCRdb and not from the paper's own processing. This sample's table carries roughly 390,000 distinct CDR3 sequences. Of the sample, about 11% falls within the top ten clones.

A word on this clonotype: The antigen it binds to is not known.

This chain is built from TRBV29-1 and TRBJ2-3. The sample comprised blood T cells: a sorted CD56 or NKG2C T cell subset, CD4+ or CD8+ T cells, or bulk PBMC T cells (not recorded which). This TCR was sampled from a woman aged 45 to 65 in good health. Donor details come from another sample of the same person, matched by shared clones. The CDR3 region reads CSVAGSPSTDTQYF.